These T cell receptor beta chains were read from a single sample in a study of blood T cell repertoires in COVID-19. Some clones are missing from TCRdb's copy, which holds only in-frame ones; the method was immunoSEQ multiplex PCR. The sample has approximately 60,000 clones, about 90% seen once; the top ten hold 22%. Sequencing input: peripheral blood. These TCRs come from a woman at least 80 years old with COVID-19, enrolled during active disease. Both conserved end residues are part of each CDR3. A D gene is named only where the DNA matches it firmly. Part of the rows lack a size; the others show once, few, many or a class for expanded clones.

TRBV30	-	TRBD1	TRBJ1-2	CAWSGHRGFLGYTF	TGTGCCTGGAGTGGTCACAGGGGATTTCTTGGCTACACCTTC
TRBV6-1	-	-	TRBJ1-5	CASSESGYQQPQHF	TGTGCCAGCAGTGAATCAGGGTATCAACAGCCCCAGCATTTT
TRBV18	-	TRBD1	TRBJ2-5	CASSPDRGQKTQYF	TGTGCCAGCTCACCGGACAGGGGGCAGAAGACCCAGTACTTC
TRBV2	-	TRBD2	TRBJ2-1	CASSPAGNYNEQFF	TGTGCCAGCAGTCCAGCGGGGAACTACAATGAGCAGTTCTTC
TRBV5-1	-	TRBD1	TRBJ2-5	CASSSSTGELETQYF	TGCGCCAGCAGCTCCTCGACAGGGGAATTGGAGACCCAGTACTTC
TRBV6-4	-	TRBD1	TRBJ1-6	CASSPFGTENSPLHF	TGTGCCAGCAGTCCATTCGGGACAGAGAATTCACCCCTCCACTTT
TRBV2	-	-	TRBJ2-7	CASSVVTFYYEQYF	TGTGCCAGCAGTGTTGTGACATTTTACTACGAGCAGTACTTC
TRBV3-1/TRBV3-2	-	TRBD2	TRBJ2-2	CASSSRLARRTGELFF	TGTGCCAGCAGCTCACGACTAGCCCGGAGGACCGGGGAGCTGTTTTTT
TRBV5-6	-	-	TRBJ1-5	CASSRRGSNQPQHF	TGTGCCAGCAGCCGCAGGGGTAGCAATCAGCCCCAGCATTTT
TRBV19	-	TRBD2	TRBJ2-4	CASSIQRGNLQYF	TGTGCCAGTAGTATCCAGCGGGGGAACCTTCAGTACTTC
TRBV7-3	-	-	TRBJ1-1	CASSLIGGDANTEAFF	TGTGCCAGCAGCTTAATAGGGGGGGATGCGAACACTGAAGCTTTCTTT
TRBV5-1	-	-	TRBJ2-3	CASSYPASYTQYF	TGCGCCAGCAGCTATCCGGCTAGCTATACGCAGTATTTT
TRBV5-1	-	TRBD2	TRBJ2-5	CARSWGRSGGGARLQETQYF	TGCGCCCGCAGCTGGGGGCGGAGCGGCGGGGGGGCCCGGCTGCAAGAGACCCAGTACTTC
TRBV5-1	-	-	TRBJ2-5	CASSASGQETQYF	TGCGCCAGCAGCGCCAGCGGCCAAGAGACCCAGTACTTC
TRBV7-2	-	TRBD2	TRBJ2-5	CASSLEESRGGETQYF	TGTGCCAGCAGCTTAGAGGAGTCGCGGGGAGGGGAGACCCAGTACTTC
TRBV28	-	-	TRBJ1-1	CASRASGPEGEAFF	TGTGCCAGCAGAGCGAGCGGGCCAGAGGGGGAAGCTTTCTTT
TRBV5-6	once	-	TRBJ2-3	CASSLGQLRADTQYF	TGTGCCAGCAGCTTAGGACAGCTCAGGGCAGATACGCAGTATTTT
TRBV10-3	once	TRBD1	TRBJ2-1	CATDRGSYNEQFF	TGTGCCACGGACAGGGGATCTTACAATGAGCAGTTCTTC
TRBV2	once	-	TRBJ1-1	CASSEFGTEAFF	TGTGCCAGCAGTGAATTCGGGACAGAAGCTTTCTTT
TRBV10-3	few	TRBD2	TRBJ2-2	CAIKVETSTIGELFF	TGTGCCATCAAAGTAGAGACTAGCACGATCGGGGAGCTGTTTTTT
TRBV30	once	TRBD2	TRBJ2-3	CAWTSGGDTQYF	TGTGCCTGGACTAGCGGGGGAGATACGCAGTATTTT
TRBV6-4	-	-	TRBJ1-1	CASKTDLRAEAFF	TGTGCCAGCAAAACAGACTTGAGGGCTGAAGCTTTCTTT
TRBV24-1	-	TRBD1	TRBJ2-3	CATSDRFRDREKRGTDTQYF	TGTGCCACCAGTGACCGCTTCCGGGACAGGGAAAAGAGGGGCACAGATACGCAGTATTTT
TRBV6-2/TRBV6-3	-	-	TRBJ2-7	CASSYSDKELHEQYF	TGTGCCAGCAGTTACTCGGACAAGGAGCTCCACGAGCAGTACTTC